The clone carrying this T cell receptor (beta chain) was seen a few times. Its antigen is unknown. The record originates from a study of CD8+CD57+ T cells in acquired aplastic anemia. Study as a whole: Isolated CD4+ and CD8+ cells, once sorted, yielded DNA averaging about 3.2 ug. Study conclusions and caveats: Common to patients and controls were 25 to 30 CD8+ CDR3 sequences.

Selection for sequencing was limited to patients who had shown CD8+CD57+ cell expansion by flow cytometry. For CDR3 and TCR beta VDJ profiling, genomic DNA was the template used. In TCRdb, the reads were re-called with MiXCR into one record per CDR3 protein. This table holds about 180,000 distinct CDR3 sequences, less than 50% found once. Germline CDR1 and CDR2: LNHDA and SQIVND (reference sequence). The V end was cut by 4 bases, the J end by 5 bases, with 14 bases between. This CDR3 has 14 amino acids. The chain recombines TRBV19 with TRBJ1-1, with a tentative D call TRBD1 (6 bases). What was sequenced was sorted CD4+, CD8+, or CD8+CD57+ T cells (not recorded which) from PBMCs. This sequence was found in a human donor with aplastic anemia. CDR3 sequence: CASSKPGDRTEAFF. The DNA for the CDR3 is TGTGCCAGTAGTAAGCCAGGGGATAGGACTGAAGCTTTCTTT.